The next 3 T cell receptor beta chains were all read from a single sample in a study of blood T cell repertoires in COVID-19. Method: immunoSEQ multiplex PCR; TCRdb's copy keeps in-frame clones and lacks some. The table has over 200,000 clones, about three quarters seen once. Input material: peripheral blood. The origin of the receptors is a woman older than 75 with acute or convalescent COVID-19.

The chain carries TRBV5-1 and TRBJ2-1, with 12 positions matching TRBD2. There are 15 residues in the CDR3. The V and J ends lost 0 bases and 9 bases, in that order; junction bases with no gene match: 4. CDR1 and CDR2 (germline): SGHRS, YFSETQ. CDR3 nucleotide sequence: TGCGCCAGCAGCTTGGGAACTAGCGGGGGGAGTGAGCAGTTCTTC. Translated: CASSLGTSGGSEQFF.

This rearrangement joins TRBV18 to TRBJ2-1, with 8 bases fitting TRBD1. CDR1 KGHSH and CDR2 LQKENI come from the germline V gene. This CDR3 region has 16 residues. The junction had 4 bases not matched to a gene; V was cut back by 0 bases and J by 3 bases. The CDR3 coding sequence is TGTGCCAGCTCACCACCGGACAGGGCCCTCTACAATGAGCAGTTCTTC. Translating it yields CASSPPDRALYNEQFF. Full variable domain (outside the CDR3, taken from reference TRBV18 and TRBJ2-1): NAGVMQNPRHLVRRRGQEARLRCSPMKGHSHVYWYRQLPEEGLKFMVYLQKENIIDESGMPKERFSAEFPKEGPSILRIQQVVRGDSAAYFCASSPPDRALYNEQFFGPGTRLTVL.

This clone was seen only a few times. This chain uses TRBV3-1 (or the pseudogene TRBV3-2) with TRBJ2-1; TRBD2 matches 9 bases. V trimming: 2 bases; J trimming: 5 bases; junction bases outside the gene matches: 4. The CDR3 runs 15 residues. Germline loops: CDR1 LGHDT, CDR2 YNNKEL (reference sequence). The DNA for the CDR3 is TGTGCCAGCAGCCAACCGACTAGCGGCAACAATGAGCAGTTCTTC. Protein product: CASSQPTSGNNEQFF.